This T cell receptor (beta chain) was observed in a study of metastatic and nonmetastatic thyroid tumors. This clone occurred many times. The antigen is unknown. CDR1 is SQVTM and CDR2 is ANQGSEA in the germline V gene. The CDR3 is 12 residues long. With 6 bases removed from V and 10 bases from J, the gap between germline ends came to 18 bases. All patients reached thyroid surgery having received no treatment beforehand. Overall study findings and caveats: Reported TCR beta diversity, measured in blood and tumor, was significantly higher for malignant thyroid tumors than for benign nodules.

In the original analysis: A papillary thyroid cancer distant-metastasis classifier was built from CDR3 differences across clinicopathological groups. TCRdb ran MiXCR on the PCR reads. The V and J calls here are based on TCRdb, not the publication. There are tens of thousands of clones in the sample; around an eighth occur only once, and roughly 9.1% lies in the top ten. V gene TRBV29-1 combines with J gene TRBJ1-1; TRBD1 might be the D (5 bases). The origin of this receptor is a female donor with papillary thyroid cancer or a benign thyroid nodule (not recorded which). Some clones in this sample may be carry-over from other donors' samples. The sequenced material came from tumor tissue. CDR3 sequence: CSVLPGGVGAFF. CDR3 sequence (DNA): TGCAGCGTCCTACCGGGGGGGGTGGGAGCTTTCTTT.